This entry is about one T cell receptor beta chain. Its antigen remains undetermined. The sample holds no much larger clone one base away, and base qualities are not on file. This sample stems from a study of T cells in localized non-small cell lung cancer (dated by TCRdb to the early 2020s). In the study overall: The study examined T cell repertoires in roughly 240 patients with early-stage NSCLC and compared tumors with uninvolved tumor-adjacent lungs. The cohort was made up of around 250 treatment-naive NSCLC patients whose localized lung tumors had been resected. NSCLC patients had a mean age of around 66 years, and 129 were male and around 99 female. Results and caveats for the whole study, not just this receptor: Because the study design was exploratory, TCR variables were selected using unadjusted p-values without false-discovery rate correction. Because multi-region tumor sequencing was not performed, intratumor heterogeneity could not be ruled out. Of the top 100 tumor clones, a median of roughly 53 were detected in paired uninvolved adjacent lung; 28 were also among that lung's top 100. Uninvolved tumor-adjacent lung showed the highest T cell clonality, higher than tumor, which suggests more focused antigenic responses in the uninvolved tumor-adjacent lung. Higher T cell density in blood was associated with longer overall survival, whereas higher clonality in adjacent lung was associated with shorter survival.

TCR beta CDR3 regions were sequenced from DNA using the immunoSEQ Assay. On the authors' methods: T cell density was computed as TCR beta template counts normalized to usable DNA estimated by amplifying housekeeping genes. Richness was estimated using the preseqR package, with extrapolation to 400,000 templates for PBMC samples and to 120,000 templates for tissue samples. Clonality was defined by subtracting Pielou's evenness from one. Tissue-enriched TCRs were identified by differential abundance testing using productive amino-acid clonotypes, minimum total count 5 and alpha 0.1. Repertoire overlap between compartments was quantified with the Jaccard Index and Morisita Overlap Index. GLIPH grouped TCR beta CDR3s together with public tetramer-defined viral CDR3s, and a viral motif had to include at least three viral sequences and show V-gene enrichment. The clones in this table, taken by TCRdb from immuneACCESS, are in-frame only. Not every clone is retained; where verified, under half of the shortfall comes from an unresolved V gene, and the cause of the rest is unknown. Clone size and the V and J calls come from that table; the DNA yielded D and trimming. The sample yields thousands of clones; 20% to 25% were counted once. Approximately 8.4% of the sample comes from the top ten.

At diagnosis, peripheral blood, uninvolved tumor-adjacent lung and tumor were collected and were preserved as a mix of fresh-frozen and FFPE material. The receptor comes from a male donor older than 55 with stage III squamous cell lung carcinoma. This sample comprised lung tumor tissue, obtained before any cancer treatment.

CDR3 loop: CASSYWQGPDEQYF. The nucleotide sequence is TGTGCCAGCAGTTACTGGCAGGGGCCTGACGAGCAGTACTTC. Here the chain combines TRBV6-8 and TRBJ2-7; TRBD1 is a possible D gene, resting on 6 matching bases. CDR1 MNHGY and CDR2 SAAAGT are derived from the germline V gene. From the cysteine through the phenylalanine, the CDR3 covers 14 amino acids. Only the CDR3 part of the read is kept: 42 bases, read in frame from the first base. V is reduced by 1 base and J by 5 bases, leaving a spacing of 12 bases between them.